The clone carrying this T cell receptor (beta chain) was recorded only once. In the original analysis: It was from reference gene primer amplification that nucleated cell counts were estimated. Clones were read by immunoSEQ multiplex PCR, and TCRdb kept only the in-frame ones, dropping some. The DNA gave D and trimming, while V, J and clone size come from that table. The table has some 460,000 clones, roughly nine tenths seen once; the top ten hold 0.7%. This entry comes from a study of blood T cell repertoires in COVID-19. In the study overall: PBMCs, B-cell-depleted T cells, or T cells provided the cDNA or gDNA that made up the material.

The CDR3 runs to 13 residues. Germline V gene sequence: CDR1 MNHEY, CDR2 SMNVEV (reference sequence). With V trimmed by 4 bases and J by 4 bases, 1 base remained unmatched. Clinical histories supplied by participants themselves formed the basis of cohort assignment. Recovery among Cohort 3 donors was established by two negative PCRs, clearance, or symptom resolution. The sample comprised PBMCs or T cells enriched from blood (not recorded which). The genes are TRBV27 and TRBJ1-1; 9 nucleotides match TRBD1. This TCR was recovered from a woman aged 18-29 years who had recovered from COVID-19. This chain's CDR3 is CASSYRGPTEAFF. CDR3 DNA sequence: TGTGCCAGCAGTTACAGGGGGCCCACTGAAGCTTTCTTT.